This T cell receptor beta chain was obtained from a study of cytomegalovirus exposure and HLA in healthy donors. Study-wide background: Later, an analysis reported that the 110 or so validation repertoires had used the same platform as the roughly 720 first-cohort repertoires.

About this clone: What it binds is not known.

Profiled with immunoSEQ multiplex PCR; TCRdb holds only in-frame clones, not every one. Of under 140,000 clones detected, roughly 88% appear once; the ten largest clones hold over 1.1%. The CDR3 spans 15 residues. Germline V CDR1 and CDR2: SEHNR, FQNEAQ (reference sequence). V lost 5 bases to trimming and J lost 1 base, with 14 bases between them. General study results and limits: Within the approximately 110 validation repertoires, first-cohort TCR clusters tended to co-occur, according to a later analysis. Cytomegalovirus-associated TCR beta chains were listed, numbering 150 to 200. Most TCRs appeared rarely, but some public TCRs recurred in many donors.

The rearrangement links TRBV7-9 to TRBJ2-5, with D hard to call. This TCR came from a woman under 40 in good health and CMV-seropositive. The sequenced material came from PBMCs. For the CDR3, the DNA is TGTGCCAGCAGCCTTTGGCCCCGTGTCCAAGAGACCCAGTACTTC. Residues: CASSLWPRVQETQYF.